This T cell receptor (beta chain) was observed in a study of T cells in Graves' hyperthyroidism and ophthalmopathy. This clonotype showed up many times. Germline assignment: CDR1 MNHEY and CDR2 SVGEGT. The CDR3 runs to 15 residues. The V end lost 8 bases, the J end lost 6 bases, and 22 bases lay between the germline ends. RNA transcripts gave rise to amplified TCR beta CDR3 regions. The HTBI primer set drove a first-round RT-PCR of the TCR CDR3. TCRdb processed the multiplex PCR reads anew with MiXCR; each CDR3 protein has one entry. The repertoire holds some 350,000 distinct CDR3 sequences, with roughly 15% as singletons.

V gene TRBV6-2 or TRBV6-3 combines with J gene TRBJ1-1, with D perhaps matching TRBD1 (6 bases). The receptor comes from a woman aged 55-75 years with Graves' ophthalmopathy. The sample taken for sequencing was blood. CDR3 loop: CASGGSGGPVPEAFF. The CDR3, as DNA: TGTGCCAGCGGGGGCAGCGGGGGCCCCGTCCCTGAAGCTTTCTTT.